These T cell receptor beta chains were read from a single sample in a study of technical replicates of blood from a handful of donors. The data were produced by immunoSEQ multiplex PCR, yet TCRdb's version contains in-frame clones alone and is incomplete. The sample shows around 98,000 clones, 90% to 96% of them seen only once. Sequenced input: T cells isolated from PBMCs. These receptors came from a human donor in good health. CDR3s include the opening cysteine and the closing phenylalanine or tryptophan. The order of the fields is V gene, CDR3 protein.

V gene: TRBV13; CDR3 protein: CASSLYRDTEAFF
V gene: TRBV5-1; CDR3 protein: CASSLLAAYEQYF
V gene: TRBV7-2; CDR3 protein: CASPQPGAQGARTDTQYF
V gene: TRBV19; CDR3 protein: CASSIGRDYGYTF
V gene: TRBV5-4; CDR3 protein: CASEDSLNTEAFF
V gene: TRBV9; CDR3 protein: CASSERPGDQETQYF
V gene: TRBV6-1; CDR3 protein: CASSVQGEQEGYGYTF
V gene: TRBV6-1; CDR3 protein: CASGLAGGNQETQYF
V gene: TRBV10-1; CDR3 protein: CASSESVPLAGEGATQYF
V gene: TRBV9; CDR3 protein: CASNRYRGQTNTEAFF